The next 15 T cell receptor beta chains were all read from a single sample in a study of T cell repertoires in cytomegalovirus infection (dated by TCRdb to about 2019). Instrument used: Illumina HiSeq 1500. TCRdb reprocessed the public reads (quality trimming at Q25 with fastp, clone calling with MiXCR) and kept in-frame beta chains. Here each entry gathers all rows of one CDR3 protein and keeps the most common genes and DNA. For this sample the table gives around 740,000 distinct CDR3 sequences, of which about a third were detected only once. Around 2.8% of the sample is taken by the ten largest. Input material: PBMCs. The receptors here all came from a human donor in good health (CMV status not recorded). Some clones in this sample may be carry-over from other donors' samples.

The rearrangement joins TRBV5-1 to TRBJ1-2, with no clear D. V was trimmed by 3 bases and J by 8 bases, leaving 14 bases between them. CDR1 is SGHRS and CDR2 is YFSETQ in the germline V gene. CDR3 length equals 13 residues. The CDR3 sequence: CASSSREGGGYTF. CDR3 nucleotide sequence: TGCGCCAGCAGCTCCCGGGAGGGAGGAGGCTACACCTTC.

This chain uses TRBV6-2 or TRBV6-3 with TRBJ1-2, with a possible D match to TRBD1 (6 bases). Germline-derived CDR1 and CDR2 are MNHEY and SVGEGT. The V end lost 5 bases, the J end lost 7 bases, and 14 bases lay between the germline ends. The CDR3 has 13 residues. The CDR3 DNA follows: TGTGCCAGCAGTGAGCAGGGGCTGAGTGGCTACACCTTC. Its protein is CASSEQGLSGYTF.

Ten or more counts support this clonotype. The chain combines TRBV19 with TRBJ1-1; 7 nucleotides agree with TRBD1. The CDR3 is 15 residues long. After removal of 5 bases from V and 1 base from J, the junction contained 7 bases not matched to a gene. Germline V lookup: CDR1 LNHDA, CDR2 SQIVND (reference sequence). CDR3 DNA: TGTGCCAGTAGTCTCCCGGGACAGCGGAACACTGAAGCTTTCTTT. Its translation: CASSLPGQRNTEAFF.

The chain recombines TRBV20-1 with TRBJ1-5, with 9 bases aligning to TRBD1. The CDR3 is made up of 15 amino acids. Germline-derived CDR1 and CDR2 are DFQATT and SNEGSKA (reference sequence). V lost 5 bases, J lost 2 bases, and 7 bases stayed unmatched. CDR3 residues: CSALQGAIGNQPQHF. The CDR3 DNA reads as TGCAGTGCTTTACAGGGGGCTATTGGCAATCAGCCCCAGCATTTT.

This clonotype was picked up many times. The gene calls are TRBV7-3 and TRBJ2-7; TRBD1 might be the D (8 bases). Germline V lookup: CDR1 SGHTA, CDR2 FQGTGA. The CDR3 extends over 15 amino acids. Trimming stripped 5 bases from V and 2 bases from J, with 16 bases between. CDR3 in amino acids: CASSRSGTGPYEQYF. CDR3 DNA sequence: TGTGCCAGCAGCCGCAGCGGGACAGGTCCCTACGAGCAGTACTTC.

J is TRBJ1-6 and V is TRBV2, with 7 bases lining up with TRBD1. Germline V lookup: CDR1 SNHLY, CDR2 FYNNEI. CDR3 length: 14 amino acids. Trimming removed 6 bases from V and 7 bases from J; junction bases left unmatched: 6. In DNA form, the CDR3 reads TGTGCCAGCAGATCGACAGGGTTAAATTCACCCCTCCACTTT. It is translated as CASRSTGLNSPLHF.

This clonotype was seen at least ten times. CDR3 bases: TGTGCCAGCAGGGACAACACTGAAGCTTTCTTT. It translates to CASRDNTEAFF. The V gene is TRBV6-1, the J gene TRBJ1-1; no clear D gene. This CDR3 spans 11 amino acids. The V and J ends lost 6 bases and 2 bases respectively, with 4 bases between them. Germline CDR1 is MNHNS and CDR2 is SASEGT.

A remark on this clonotype: Germline and junction disagree at one end, which may indicate a read error. The gene calls are TRBV7-6 and TRBJ1-1, with D hard to call. The CDR3 extends over 13 amino acids. Germline V CDR1 and CDR2: SGHVS, FNYEAQ. CDR3 region: CASSLGVGTESFF. CDR3 nucleotide sequence: TGTGCCAGCAGCCTAGGAGTAGGCACTGAATCTTTCTTT.

This clonotype was counted at least ten times. The chain couples TRBV7-3 to TRBJ1-6; no firm D call. The CDR3 is made up of 13 amino acids. V lost 0 bases and J lost 8, with 5 bases in between. Germline CDR1 and CDR2: SGHTA and FQGTGA. Here the CDR3 DNA reads TGTGCCAGCAGCTTAACTCGCGATTCACCCCTCCACTTT. As protein: CASSLTRDSPLHF.

V gene TRBV7-2 combines with J gene TRBJ2-3; 11 bases are shared with TRBD2. The J segment lost 7 bases and the V segment lost 0 bases, leaving 6 bases of the junction unmatched. Germline V gene sequence: CDR1 SGHTA, CDR2 FQGNSA. This CDR3 is built from 16 residues. DNA of the CDR3: TGTGCCAGCAGCTTAGCGCCTAGCGGGAGGAGAAATACGCAGTATTTT. Translated, it gives CASSLAPSGRRNTQYF.

This sequence joins TRBV27 and TRBJ2-2; no clear D. Trimming took off 7 bases at V and 3 bases at J, with 12 bases between the two ends. This CDR3 is 14 amino acids long. Germline lookup yields CDR1 MNHEY and CDR2 SMNVEV (reference sequence). Here the CDR3 reads CASKPVRDTGELFF. DNA for the CDR3: TGTGCCAGCAAACCTGTCCGGGACACCGGGGAGCTGTTTTTT.

Comment on this clonotype: As the CDR3 is not closed by the conserved phenylalanine or tryptophan, this likely results from a read error. The V and J genes are TRBV7-2 and TRBJ2-2; 14 bases align to TRBD2. The CDR3 covers 21 residues. Germline CDR1 and CDR2: SGHTA and FQGNSA. The CDR3 coding sequence is TGTGCTAGCAGCTCCCCAGCGGGACTAGCGGGGGAGCACCCGAACACCGGGGAGCTGTTTTTG. Protein product: CASSSPAGLAGEHPNTGELFL.

The chain recombines TRBV5-1 with TRBJ2-5, with 9 positions matching TRBD1. CDR1 is SGHRS and CDR2 is YFSETQ in the germline V gene. Trimming took 1 base from V and 5 from J; bases not matched to a gene: 6. This CDR3 is built from 15 residues. CDR3 nucleotides: TGCGCCAGCAGCTTGACGGGACAGGGTTCCGAGACCCAGTACTTC. It encodes CASSLTGQGSETQYF.

This clonotype has just a few counts. This chain joins TRBV5-1 and TRBJ1-1, with a tentative D call TRBD1 (5 bases). V lost 3 bases and J 1 base, leaving 13 bases between the germline ends. CDR1 and CDR2 from the germline V gene are SGHRS and YFSETQ. This CDR3 is 15 amino acids long. The CDR3 coding sequence is TGCGCCAGCAGCTCGACCGGGGGGAGGAACACTGAAGCTTTCTTT. Amino acids: CASSSTGGRNTEAFF.

A few counts support this clonotype. This chain uses TRBV6-2 or TRBV6-3 with TRBJ2-7; D tentatively reads TRBD1 or TRBD2 (5 bases each). This CDR3 region has 15 residues. CDR1 is MNHEY, CDR2 SVGEGT, per germline. Trimming took off 6 bases at V and 3 bases at J, with 18 bases between the two ends. The CDR3 loop is CASRRGGGRGYEQYF. As DNA, the CDR3 is TGTGCCAGCAGAAGAGGTGGGGGAAGGGGCTACGAGCAGTACTTC.